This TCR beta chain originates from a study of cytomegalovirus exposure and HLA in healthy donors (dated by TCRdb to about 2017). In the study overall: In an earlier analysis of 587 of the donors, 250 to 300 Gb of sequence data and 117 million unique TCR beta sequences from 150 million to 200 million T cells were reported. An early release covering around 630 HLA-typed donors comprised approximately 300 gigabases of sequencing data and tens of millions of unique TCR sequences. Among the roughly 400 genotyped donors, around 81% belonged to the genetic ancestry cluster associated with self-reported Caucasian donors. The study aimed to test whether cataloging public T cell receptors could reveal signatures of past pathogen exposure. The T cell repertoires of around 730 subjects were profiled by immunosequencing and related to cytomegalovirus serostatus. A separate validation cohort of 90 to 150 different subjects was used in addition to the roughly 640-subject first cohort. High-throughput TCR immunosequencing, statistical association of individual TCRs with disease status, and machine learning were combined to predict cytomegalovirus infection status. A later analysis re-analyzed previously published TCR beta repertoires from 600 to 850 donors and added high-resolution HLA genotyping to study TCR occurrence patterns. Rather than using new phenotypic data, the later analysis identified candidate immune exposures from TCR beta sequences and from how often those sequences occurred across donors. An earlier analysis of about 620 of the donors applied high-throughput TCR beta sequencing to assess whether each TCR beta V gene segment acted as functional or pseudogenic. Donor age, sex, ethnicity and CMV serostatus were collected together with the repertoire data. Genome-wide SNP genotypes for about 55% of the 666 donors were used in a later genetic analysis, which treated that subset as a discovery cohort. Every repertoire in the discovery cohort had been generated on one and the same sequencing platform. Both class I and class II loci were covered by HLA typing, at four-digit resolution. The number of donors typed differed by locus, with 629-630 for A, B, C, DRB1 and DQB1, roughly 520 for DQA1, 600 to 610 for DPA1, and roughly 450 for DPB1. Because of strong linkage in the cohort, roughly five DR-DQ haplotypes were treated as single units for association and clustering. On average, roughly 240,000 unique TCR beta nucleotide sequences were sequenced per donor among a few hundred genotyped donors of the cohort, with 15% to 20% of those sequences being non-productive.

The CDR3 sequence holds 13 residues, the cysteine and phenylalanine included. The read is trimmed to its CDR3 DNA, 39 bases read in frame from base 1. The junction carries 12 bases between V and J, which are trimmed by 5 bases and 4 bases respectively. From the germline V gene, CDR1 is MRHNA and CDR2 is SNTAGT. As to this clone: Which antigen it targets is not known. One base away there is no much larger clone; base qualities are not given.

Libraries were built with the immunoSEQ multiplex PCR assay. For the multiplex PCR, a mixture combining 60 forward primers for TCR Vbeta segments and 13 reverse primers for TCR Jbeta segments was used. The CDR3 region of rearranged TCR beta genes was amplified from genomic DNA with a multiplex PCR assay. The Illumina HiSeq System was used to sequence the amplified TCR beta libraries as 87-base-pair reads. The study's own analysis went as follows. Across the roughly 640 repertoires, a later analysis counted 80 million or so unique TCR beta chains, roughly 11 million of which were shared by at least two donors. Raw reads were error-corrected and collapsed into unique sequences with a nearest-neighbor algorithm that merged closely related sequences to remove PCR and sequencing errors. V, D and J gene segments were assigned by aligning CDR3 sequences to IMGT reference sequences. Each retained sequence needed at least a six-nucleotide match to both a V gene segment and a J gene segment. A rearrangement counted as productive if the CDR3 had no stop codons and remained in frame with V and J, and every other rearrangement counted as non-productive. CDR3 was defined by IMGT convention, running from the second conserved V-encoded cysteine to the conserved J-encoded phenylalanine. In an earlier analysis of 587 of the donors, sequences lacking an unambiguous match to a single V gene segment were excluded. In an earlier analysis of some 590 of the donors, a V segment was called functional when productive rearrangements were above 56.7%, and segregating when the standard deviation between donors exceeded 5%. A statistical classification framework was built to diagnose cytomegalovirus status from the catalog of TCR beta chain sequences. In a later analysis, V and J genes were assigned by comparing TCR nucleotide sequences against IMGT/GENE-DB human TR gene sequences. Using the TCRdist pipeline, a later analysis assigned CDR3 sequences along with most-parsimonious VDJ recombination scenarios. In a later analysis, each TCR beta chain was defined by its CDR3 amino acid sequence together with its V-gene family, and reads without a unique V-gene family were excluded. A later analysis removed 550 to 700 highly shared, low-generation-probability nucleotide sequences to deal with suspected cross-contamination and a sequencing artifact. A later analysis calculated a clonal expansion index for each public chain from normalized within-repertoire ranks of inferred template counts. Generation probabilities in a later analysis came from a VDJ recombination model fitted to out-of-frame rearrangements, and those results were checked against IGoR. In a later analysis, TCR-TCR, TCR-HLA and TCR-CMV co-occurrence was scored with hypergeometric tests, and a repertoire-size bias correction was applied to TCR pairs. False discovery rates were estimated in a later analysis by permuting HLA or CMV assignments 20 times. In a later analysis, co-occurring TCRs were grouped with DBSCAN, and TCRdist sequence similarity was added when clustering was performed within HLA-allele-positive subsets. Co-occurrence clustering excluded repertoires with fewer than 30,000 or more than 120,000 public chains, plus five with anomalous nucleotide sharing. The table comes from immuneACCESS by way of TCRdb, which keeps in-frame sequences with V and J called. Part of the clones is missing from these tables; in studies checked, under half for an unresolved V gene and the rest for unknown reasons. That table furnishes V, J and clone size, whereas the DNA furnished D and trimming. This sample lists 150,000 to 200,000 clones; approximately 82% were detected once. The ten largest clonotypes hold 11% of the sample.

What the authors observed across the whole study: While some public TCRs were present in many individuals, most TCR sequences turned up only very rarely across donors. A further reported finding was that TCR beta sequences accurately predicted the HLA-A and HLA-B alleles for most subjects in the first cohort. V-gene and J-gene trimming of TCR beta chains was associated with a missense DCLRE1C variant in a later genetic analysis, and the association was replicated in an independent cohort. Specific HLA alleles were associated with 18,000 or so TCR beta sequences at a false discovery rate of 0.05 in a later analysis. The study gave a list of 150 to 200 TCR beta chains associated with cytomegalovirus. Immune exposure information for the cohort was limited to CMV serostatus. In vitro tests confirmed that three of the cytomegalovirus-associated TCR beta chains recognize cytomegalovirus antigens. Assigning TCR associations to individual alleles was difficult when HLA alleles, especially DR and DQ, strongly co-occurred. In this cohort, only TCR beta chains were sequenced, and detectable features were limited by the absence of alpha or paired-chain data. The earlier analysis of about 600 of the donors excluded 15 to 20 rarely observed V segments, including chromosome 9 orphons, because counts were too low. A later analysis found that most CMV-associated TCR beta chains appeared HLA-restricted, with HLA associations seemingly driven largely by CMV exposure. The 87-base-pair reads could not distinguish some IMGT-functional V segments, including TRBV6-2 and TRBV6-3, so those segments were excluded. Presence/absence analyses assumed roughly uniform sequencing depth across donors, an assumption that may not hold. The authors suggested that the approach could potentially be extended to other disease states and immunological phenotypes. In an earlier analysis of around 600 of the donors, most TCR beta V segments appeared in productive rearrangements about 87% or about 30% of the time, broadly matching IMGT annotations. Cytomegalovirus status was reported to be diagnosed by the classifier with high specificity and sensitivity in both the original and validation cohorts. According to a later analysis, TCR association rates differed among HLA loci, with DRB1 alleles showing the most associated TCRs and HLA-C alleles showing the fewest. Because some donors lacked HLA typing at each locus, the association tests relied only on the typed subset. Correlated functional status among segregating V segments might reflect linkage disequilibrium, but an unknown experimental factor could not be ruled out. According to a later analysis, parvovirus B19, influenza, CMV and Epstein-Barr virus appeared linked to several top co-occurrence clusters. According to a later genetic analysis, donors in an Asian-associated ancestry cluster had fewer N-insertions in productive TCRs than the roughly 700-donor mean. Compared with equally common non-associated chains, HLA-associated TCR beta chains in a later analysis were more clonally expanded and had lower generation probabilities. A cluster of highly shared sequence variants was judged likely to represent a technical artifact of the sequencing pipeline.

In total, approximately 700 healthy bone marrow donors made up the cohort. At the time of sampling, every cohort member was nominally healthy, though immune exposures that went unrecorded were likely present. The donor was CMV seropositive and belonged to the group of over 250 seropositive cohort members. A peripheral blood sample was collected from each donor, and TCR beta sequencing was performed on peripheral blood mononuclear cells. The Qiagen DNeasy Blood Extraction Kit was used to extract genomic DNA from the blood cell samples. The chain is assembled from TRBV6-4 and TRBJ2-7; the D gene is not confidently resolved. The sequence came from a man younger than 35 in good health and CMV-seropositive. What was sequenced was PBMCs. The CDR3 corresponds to CASSSLDGYEQYF. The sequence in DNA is TGTGCCAGCAGTTCCCTCGACGGGTACGAGCAGTACTTC.